This T cell receptor (beta chain) was observed in a study of T cell responses to AZD1222 COVID-19 vaccine. Points from the study as a whole: Among AZD1222 vaccinees, only five to seven were seropositive at baseline. Increased Spike-specific TCR breadth and depth were observed after two AZD1222 doses.

Only in-frame clones appear in the TCRdb table, and some are missing; sequencing was by immunoSEQ multiplex PCR. The top ten clones hold 4.5% to 5.5% of a sample with 130,000 to 150,000 clones, roughly 87% of them seen once. CDR1 is MNHEY and CDR2 is SVGAGI in the germline V gene. CDR3 size: 14 residues. Trimming shortened V by 6 bases and J by 0 bases, and 8 bases separated the two germline ends. Comments on this clone: Antigen specificity is unknown.

The clonotype comes from an adult who received the MenACWY meningococcal vaccine as a control. Specimen: peripheral blood, collected 28 days after the second dose of the MenACWY control vaccine. The chain links TRBV6-5 to TRBJ2-2; D not certain. CDR3 sequence reads: CASRGIPNTGELFF. The DNA for the CDR3 is TGTGCCAGCAGGGGGATTCCGAACACCGGGGAGCTGTTTTTT.